This TCR beta chain appears in the sequencing data of a study of blood T cell repertoires in COVID-19. Study-wide context: Italy, Spain and the United States were the sources of the convalescent and acute COVID-19 samples. Sources were T cells, B-cell-depleted T cells, or PBMCs; the material itself was cDNA or gDNA.

Participant age was roughly 18 to 95 years, and participants resided in about two dozen US areas. During the 2 weeks before they entered the study, exposed participants had met someone with a PCR-confirmed or clinician-diagnosed COVID-19 case. The CDR3 consists of 12 residues. The V end lost 4 bases, the J end lost 8 bases, and 11 bases lay between the germline ends. Germline CDR1 is SGHNT and CDR2 is YENEEA. Sequenced by immunoSEQ multiplex PCR; TCRdb stores in-frame clones only, minus some. The sample carries about 180,000 clones, 70% to 80% recorded once. This clone appeared a single time. The sequenced sample was PBMCs or T cells enriched from blood (not recorded which). The receptor comes from a man aged 60 to 75 who had been exposed to COVID-19. The chain uses TRBV11-3 and TRBJ1-1, with D perhaps matching TRBD1 (5 bases). CDR3 in amino acids: CASSSADREAFF. The CDR3, as DNA: TGTGCCAGCAGCTCTGCCGACAGAGAAGCTTTCTTT. Together with reference TRBV11-3 and TRBJ1-1, the CDR3 gives the full variable domain: EAGVVQSPRYKIIEKKQPVAFWCNPISGHNTLYWYLQNLGQGPELLIRYENEEAVDDSQLPKDRFSAERLKGVDSTLKIQPAELGDSAVYLCASSSADREAFFGQGTRLTVV.